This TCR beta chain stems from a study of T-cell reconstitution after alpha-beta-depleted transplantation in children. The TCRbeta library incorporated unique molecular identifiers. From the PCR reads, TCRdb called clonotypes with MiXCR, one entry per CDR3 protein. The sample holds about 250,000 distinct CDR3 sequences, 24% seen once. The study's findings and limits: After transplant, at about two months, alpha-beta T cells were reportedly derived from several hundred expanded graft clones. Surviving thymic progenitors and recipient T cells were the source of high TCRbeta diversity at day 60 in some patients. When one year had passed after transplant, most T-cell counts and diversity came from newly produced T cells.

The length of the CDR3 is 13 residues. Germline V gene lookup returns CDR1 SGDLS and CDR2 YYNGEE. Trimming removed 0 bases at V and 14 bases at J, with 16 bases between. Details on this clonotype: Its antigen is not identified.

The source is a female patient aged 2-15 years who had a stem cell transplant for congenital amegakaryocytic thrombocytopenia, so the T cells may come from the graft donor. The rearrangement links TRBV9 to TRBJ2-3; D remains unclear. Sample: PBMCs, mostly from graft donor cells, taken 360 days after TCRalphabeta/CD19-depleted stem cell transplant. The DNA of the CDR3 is TGTGCCAGCAGCGTAGAAGGTAATCTACGAGTGTATTTT. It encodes CASSVEGNLRVYF.